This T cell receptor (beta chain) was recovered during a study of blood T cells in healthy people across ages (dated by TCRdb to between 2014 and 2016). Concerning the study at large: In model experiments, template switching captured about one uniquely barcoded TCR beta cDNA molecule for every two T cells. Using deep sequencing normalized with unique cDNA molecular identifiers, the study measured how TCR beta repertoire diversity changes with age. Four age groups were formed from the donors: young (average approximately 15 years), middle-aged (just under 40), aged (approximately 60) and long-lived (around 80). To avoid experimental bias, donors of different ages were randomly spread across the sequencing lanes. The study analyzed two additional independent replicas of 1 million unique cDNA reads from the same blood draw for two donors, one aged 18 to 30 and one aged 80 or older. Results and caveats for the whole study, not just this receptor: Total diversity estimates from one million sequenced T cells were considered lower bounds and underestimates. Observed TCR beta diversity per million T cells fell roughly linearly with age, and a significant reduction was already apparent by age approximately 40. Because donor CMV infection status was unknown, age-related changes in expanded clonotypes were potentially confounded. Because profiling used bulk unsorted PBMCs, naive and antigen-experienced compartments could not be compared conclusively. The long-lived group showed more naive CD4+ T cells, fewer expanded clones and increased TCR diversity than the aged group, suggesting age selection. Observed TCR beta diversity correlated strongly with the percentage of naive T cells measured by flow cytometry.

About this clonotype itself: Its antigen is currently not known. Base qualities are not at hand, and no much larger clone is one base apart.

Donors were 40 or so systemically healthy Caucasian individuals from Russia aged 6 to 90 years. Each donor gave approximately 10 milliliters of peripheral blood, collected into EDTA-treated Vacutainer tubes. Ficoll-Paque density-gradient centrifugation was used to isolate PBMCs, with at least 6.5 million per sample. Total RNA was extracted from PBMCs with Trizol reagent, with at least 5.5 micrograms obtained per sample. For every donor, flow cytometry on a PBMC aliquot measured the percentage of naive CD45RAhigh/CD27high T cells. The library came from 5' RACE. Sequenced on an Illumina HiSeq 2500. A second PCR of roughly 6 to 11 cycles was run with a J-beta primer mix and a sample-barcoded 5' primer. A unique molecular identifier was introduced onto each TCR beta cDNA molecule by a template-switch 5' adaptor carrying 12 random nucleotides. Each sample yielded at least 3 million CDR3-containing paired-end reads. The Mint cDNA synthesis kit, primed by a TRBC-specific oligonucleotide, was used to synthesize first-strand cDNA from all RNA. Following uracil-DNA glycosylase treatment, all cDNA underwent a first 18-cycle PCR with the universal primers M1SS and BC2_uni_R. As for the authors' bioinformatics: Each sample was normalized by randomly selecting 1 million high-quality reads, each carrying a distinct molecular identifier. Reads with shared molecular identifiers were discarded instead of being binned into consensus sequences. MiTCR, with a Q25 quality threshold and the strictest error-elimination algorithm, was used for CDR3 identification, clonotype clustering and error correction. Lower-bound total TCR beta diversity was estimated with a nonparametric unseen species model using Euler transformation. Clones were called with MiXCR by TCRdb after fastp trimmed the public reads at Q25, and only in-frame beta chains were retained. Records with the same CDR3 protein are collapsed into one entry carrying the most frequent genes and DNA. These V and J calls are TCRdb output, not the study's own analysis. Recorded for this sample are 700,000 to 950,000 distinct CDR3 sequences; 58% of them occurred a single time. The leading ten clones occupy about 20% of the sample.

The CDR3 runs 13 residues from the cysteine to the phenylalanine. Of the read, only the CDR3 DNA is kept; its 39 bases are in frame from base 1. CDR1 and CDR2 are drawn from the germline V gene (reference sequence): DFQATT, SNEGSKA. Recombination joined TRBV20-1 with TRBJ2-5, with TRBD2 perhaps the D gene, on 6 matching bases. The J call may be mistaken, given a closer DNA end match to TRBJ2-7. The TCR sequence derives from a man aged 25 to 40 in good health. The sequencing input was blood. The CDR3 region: CSARGRASYEQYF. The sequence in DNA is TGCAGTGCTAGAGGGAGGGCGTCGTACGAGCAGTACTTC.